This entry lists 10 T cell receptor beta chains sequenced from one sample in a study of blood T cells in healthy people across ages. Through a sample-barcoded 5' primer and a J-beta primer mix, a second PCR was run for roughly 6 to 11 cycles. Each CDR3 protein is one row after TCRdb ran MiXCR on the 5' RACE reads. The data hold some 1,800,000 distinct CDR3 sequences, with approximately 39% observed a single time. Source material: blood. All receptors derive from a human donor in good health.

The V and J genes are TRBV7-2 and TRBJ2-7; TRBD1 agrees at 7 bases. The CDR3 contains 14 residues. Germline V gene sequence: CDR1 SGHTA, CDR2 FQGNSA. Trimming removed 1 base from V and 6 bases from J; junction bases left unmatched: 6. In DNA form, the CDR3 reads TGTGCCAGCAGCTTAGGGGACAGCCCCCTCGAGCAGTACTTC. It codes for CASSLGDSPLEQYF.

This clonotype showed up just a few times. V gene TRBV7-9 combines with J gene TRBJ2-3, with 11 bases identical to TRBD2. The CDR3 contains 18 residues. Losses at the gene ends were 2 bases for V and 0 bases for J; bases not matched to a gene: 7. The germline V gene encodes CDR1 SEHNR and CDR2 FQNEAQ (reference sequence). CDR3 in DNA: TGTGCCAGCAGCTTATGGCTAGCGGGAGGATTTAGCACAGATACGCAGTATTTT. The encoded protein is CASSLWLAGGFSTDTQYF.

This chain connects TRBV4-1 to TRBJ1-2; D unresolved. V was trimmed by 0 bases and J by 0 bases, leaving 8 bases between them. The germline gives CDR1 MGHRA, CDR2 YSYEKL. The CDR3 extends over 15 amino acids. The CDR3 is CASSQDGRANYGYTF. The CDR3 DNA is TGCGCCAGCAGCCAAGATGGCCGAGCTAACTATGGCTACACCTTC.

This clonotype showed up just a few times. DNA for the CDR3: TGTGCCAGCAGTTGGGCAGAAGGTAGCAATCAGCCCCAGCATTTT. Encoded protein: CASSWAEGSNQPQHF. The chain combines TRBV12-3 or TRBV12-4 with TRBJ1-5; D not certain. The CDR3 length is 15 residues. The ends were cut back, 4 bases at V and 0 bases at J, with 10 bases in the middle.

This clonotype occurred a few times. J is TRBJ1-4 and V is TRBV20-1; TRBD1 matches 9 bases. Germline loops: CDR1 DFQATT, CDR2 SNEGSKA (reference sequence). The CDR3 is 15 residues long. The V segment lost 0 bases and the J segment 8 bases; nucleotides outside the gene matches: 7. Here the CDR3 DNA reads TGCAGTGCTAGAGACTCCGGGACAGGGAACGAAAAACTGTTTTTT. Amino acids: CSARDSGTGNEKLFF.

This clonotype occurred a few times. The V call is TRBV29-1, the J call TRBJ1-2, with a weak D call TRBD1 (5 bases). The V gene lost 2 bases and the J gene lost 6 bases, with 13 bases spanning the gap. This CDR3 spans 13 amino acids. CDR1 and CDR2 from the germline V gene are SQVTM and ANQGSEA. The CDR3 spells CSVETTQGNGYTF. The DNA for the CDR3 is TGCAGCGTTGAAACGACCCAGGGAAATGGCTACACCTTC.

The J gene is TRBJ2-5, the V gene TRBV20-1; a weak D match, TRBD1 (6 bases). The CDR3 totals 12 residues. V was cut by 6 bases and J by 5 bases, with 13 bases left in between. Per the germline V gene, CDR1 is DFQATT and CDR2 is SNEGSKA (reference sequence). The DNA for the CDR3 is TGCAGTGCCACAGCTAGGGGGGAGACCCAGTACTTC. Protein: CSATARGETQYF.

The V gene is TRBV6-2 or TRBV6-3, the J gene TRBJ1-5; 11 positions match TRBD1. CDR1 and CDR2 from the germline V gene are MNHEY and SVGEGT. J lost 5 bases, V lost 5 bases, and 8 bases had no gene match. This CDR3 has 16 residues. In DNA, the CDR3 is TGTGCCAGCAGTCCTAGAAGGGGACAGGGGGATCAGCCCCAGCATTTT. Residues: CASSPRRGQGDQPQHF.

The chain joins TRBV5-1 to TRBJ2-7; D is possibly TRBD1 (5 bases). V dropped 3 bases and J dropped 3 bases, with 13 bases sitting between them. Germline assignment: CDR1 SGHRS and CDR2 YFSETQ. This CDR3 is built from 14 residues. In nucleotides, the CDR3 is TGCGCCAGCAGCTGGGGTGACAGCCTCTACGAGCAGTACTTC. As protein: CASSWGDSLYEQYF.

This clonotype has ten or more counts. The V gene is TRBV7-2, the J gene TRBJ2-7; D is perhaps TRBD1 or TRBD2 (5 bases each). The V gene's germline CDR1 is SGHTA and CDR2 FQGNSA. Trimming removed 3 bases at V and 2 bases at J, with 11 bases between. The CDR3 sequence is 14 residues long. The CDR3 spells CASSFRDGAYEQYF. CDR3 sequence (DNA): TGTGCCAGCAGCTTCCGGGACGGAGCCTACGAGCAGTACTTC.